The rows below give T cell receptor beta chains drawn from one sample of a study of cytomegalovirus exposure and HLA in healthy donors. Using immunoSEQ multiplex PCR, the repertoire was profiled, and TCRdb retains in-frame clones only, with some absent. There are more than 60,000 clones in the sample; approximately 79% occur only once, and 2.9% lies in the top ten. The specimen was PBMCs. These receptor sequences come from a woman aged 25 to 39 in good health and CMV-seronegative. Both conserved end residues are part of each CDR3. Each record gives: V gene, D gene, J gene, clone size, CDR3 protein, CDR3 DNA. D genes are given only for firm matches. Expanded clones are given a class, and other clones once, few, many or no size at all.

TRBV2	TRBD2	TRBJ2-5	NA	CASSEDLGGRGETQYF	TGTGCCAGCAGTGAGGACCTCGGAGGGAGGGGAGAGACCCAGTACTTC
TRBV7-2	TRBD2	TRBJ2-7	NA	CASSWTSGAPYEQYF	TGTGCCAGCAGCTGGACTAGCGGGGCACCCTACGAGCAGTACTTC
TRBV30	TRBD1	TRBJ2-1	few	CAWKIRDRVYTEQFF	TGTGCCTGGAAGATCCGGGACAGGGTATATACTGAGCAGTTCTTC
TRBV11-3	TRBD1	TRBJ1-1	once	CASSPPGTGRDTKAFF	TGTGCCAGCAGCCCTCCCGGGACAGGGAGAGACACTAAAGCTTTCTTT
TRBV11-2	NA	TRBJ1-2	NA	CASSLHRDITINGYTF	TGTGCCAGCAGCTTACATCGGGACATAACGATTAATGGCTACACCTTC
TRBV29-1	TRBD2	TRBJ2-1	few	CSVEAGTRSPYNEQFF	TGCAGCGTTGAAGCAGGGACTAGATCGCCCTACAATGAGCAGTTCTTC
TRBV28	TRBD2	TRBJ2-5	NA	CASSSTGGAEETQYF	TGTGCCAGCAGTTCGACCGGGGGGGCGGAAGAGACCCAGTACTTC
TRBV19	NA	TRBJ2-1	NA	CASSMEATYNEQFF	TGTGCCAGTAGTATGGAGGCCACCTACAATGAGCAGTTCTTC
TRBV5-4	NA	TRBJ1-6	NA	CASSLDSSPLHF	TGTGCCAGCAGCCTTGACAGTTCACCCCTCCACTTT
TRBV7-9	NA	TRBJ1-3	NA	CASSLGASNTIYF	TGTGCCAGCAGCTTAGGGGCCAGTAACACCATATATTTT
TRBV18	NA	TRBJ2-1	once	CASSPPGRDYNEQFF	TGTGCCAGCTCACCACCCGGGCGGGACTACAATGAGCAGTTCTTC
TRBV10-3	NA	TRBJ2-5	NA	CAISDRAETQYF	TGTGCCATCAGTGACAGGGCCGAGACCCAGTACTTC
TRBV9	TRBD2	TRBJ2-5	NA	CASSLAGGPEETQYF	TGTGCCAGCAGCTTAGCGGGGGGTCCGGAAGAGACCCAGTACTTC
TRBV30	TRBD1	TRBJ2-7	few	CAWTPPEQGRYEQYF	TGTGCCTGGACCCCCCCGGAACAGGGGAGATACGAGCAGTACTTC
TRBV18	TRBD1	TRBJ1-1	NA	CASSDFQGDGEAFF	TGTGCCAGCTCAGACTTCCAGGGGGACGGTGAAGCTTTCTTT
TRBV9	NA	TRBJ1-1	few	CASSGGEAGTEAFF	TGTGCCAGCAGCGGGGGGGAGGCCGGCACTGAAGCTTTCTTT
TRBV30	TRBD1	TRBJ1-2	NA	CAWTQGAGGYTF	TGTGCCTGGACGCAGGGGGCCGGGGGCTACACCTTC
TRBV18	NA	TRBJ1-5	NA	CASSPETENQPQHF	TGTGCCAGCTCACCGGAGACAGAGAATCAGCCCCAGCATTTT
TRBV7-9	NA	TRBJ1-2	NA	CASSLTGGNGYTF	TGTGCCAGCAGCTTAACGGGGGGGAATGGCTACACCTTC
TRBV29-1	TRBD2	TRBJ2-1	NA	CSVQGLAGGPSEQFF	TGCAGCGTACAGGGACTAGCGGGAGGGCCGAGTGAGCAGTTCTTC
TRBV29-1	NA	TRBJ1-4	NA	CSVWAPDEKLFF	TGCAGCGTATGGGCGCCCGATGAAAAACTGTTTTTT
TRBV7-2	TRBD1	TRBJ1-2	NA	CASSSRDRGGYTF	TGTGCCAGCAGCTCCCGGGACAGGGGAGGCTACACCTTC
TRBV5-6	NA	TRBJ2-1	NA	CASSVDSSNEQFF	TGTGCCAGCAGCGTGGACAGCTCCAATGAGCAGTTCTTC
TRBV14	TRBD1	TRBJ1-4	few	CASSQGTGAKLFF	TGTGCCAGCAGCCAAGGGACAGGCGCAAAACTGTTTTTT
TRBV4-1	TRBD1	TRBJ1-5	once	CASSRQGQNQPQHF	TGCGCCAGCAGCAGACAGGGGCAAAATCAGCCCCAGCATTTT
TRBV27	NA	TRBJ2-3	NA	CASSSGPRDTQYF	TGTGCCAGCAGTTCAGGGCCCCGCGATACGCAGTATTTT
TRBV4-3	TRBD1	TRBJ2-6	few	CASSVSWETGPGANVLTF	TGCGCCAGCAGCGTTTCCTGGGAGACAGGGCCCGGGGCCAACGTCCTGACTTTC
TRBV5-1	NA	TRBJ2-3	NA	CASSLERASGTDTQYF	TGCGCCAGCAGCTTGGAAAGAGCGAGCGGCACAGATACGCAGTATTTT
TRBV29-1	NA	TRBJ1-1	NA	CSVGEYYSAVNTEAFF	TGCAGCGTTGGCGAGTACTACTCAGCCGTGAACACTGAAGCTTTCTTT
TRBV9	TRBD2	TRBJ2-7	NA	CASSVERGGGEQYF	TGTGCCAGCAGCGTAGAGCGGGGTGGCGGCGAGCAGTACTTC
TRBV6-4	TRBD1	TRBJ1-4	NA	CASSDPDRGRYEKLFF	TGTGCCAGCAGTGACCCGGACAGGGGGCGATATGAAAAACTGTTTTTT
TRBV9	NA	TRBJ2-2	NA	CASSVTGDATGELFF	TGTGCCAGCAGCGTTACGGGGGACGCCACCGGGGAGCTGTTTTTT
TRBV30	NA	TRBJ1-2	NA	CAWSGGKGRGYGYTF	TGTGCCTGGAGTGGCGGCAAGGGTCGGGGTTATGGCTACACCTTC